Each of the 23 T cell receptor beta chains below was sequenced from the same sample in a study of tumour-infiltrating T cells in Burkitt lymphoma. Sequencing was performed with immunoSEQ multiplex PCR; in TCRdb, only in-frame clones are kept and a portion is missing. The table records some 17,000 clones, about 77% of them present only once. Material: tumor tissue. All receptors come from a human donor with diffuse large B-cell lymphoma.

Notes on this clone: Other nucleotide sequences in the sample specify the same CDR3. This chain joins TRBV27 and TRBJ1-2; D is possibly TRBD1 (5 bases). From germline, CDR1 is MNHEY and CDR2 SMNVEV (reference sequence). The CDR3 has 13 amino acids. The V end lost 2 bases, the J end lost 7 bases, and 11 bases lay between the germline ends. CDR3 region: CASSLERGSGYTF. CDR3 DNA sequence: TGTGCCAGCAGTTTAGAAAGGGGTTCTGGCTACACCTTC.

This chain connects TRBV29-1 to TRBJ1-2; D is unclear. The germline gives CDR1 SQVTM, CDR2 ANQGSEA. Trimming shortened V by 1 base and J by 4 bases, and 7 bases separated the two germline ends. CDR3 length equals 12 residues. The CDR3 region has the DNA TGCAGCGTTGAAGGTTCTCTCTATGGCTACACCTTC. Protein product: CSVEGSLYGYTF.

The V gene is TRBV18, the J gene TRBJ2-2, with D perhaps matching TRBD2 (5 bases). Germline V lookup: CDR1 KGHSH, CDR2 LQKENI. This CDR3 has 16 residues. Trimming stripped 5 bases from V and 2 bases from J, with 15 bases between. The CDR3 loop is CASSDGVRANTGELFF. The CDR3, as DNA: TGTGCCAGCTCAGACGGGGTCCGGGCTAACACCGGGGAGCTGTTTTTT.

This sequence joins TRBV27 and TRBJ1-2, with 11 bases matching TRBD1. CDR3 length: 14 residues. Germline assignment: CDR1 MNHEY and CDR2 SMNVEV (reference sequence). J lost 5 bases, V lost 8 bases, and 7 bases had no gene match. The CDR3 nucleotides read TGTGCCAGCGGAAGGACAGGGGGCAGTTATGGCTACACCTTC. Its translation: CASGRTGGSYGYTF.

This rearrangement joins TRBV6-1 to TRBJ2-1; 7 bases map to TRBD1. The CDR3 is 12 residues long. Trimming removed 5 bases from V and 10 bases from J; junction bases left unmatched: 5. The germline gives CDR1 MNHNS, CDR2 SASEGT. The CDR3 spells CASSPTGVEQFF. CDR3 DNA sequence: TGTGCCAGCAGTCCTACAGGGGTGGAGCAGTTCTTC.

This clone appeared once. Germline and junction disagree at one end, which may indicate a read error. The rearrangement uses TRBV29-1 and TRBJ1-2; D is ambiguous. The CDR3 sequence is 12 residues long. CDR1 SQVTM and CDR2 ANQGSEA come from the germline V gene. CDR3 bases: TGCAGCGTTGGCAGCATTAACTATGGCTACATCTTC. This codes for CSVGSINYGYIF.

This rearrangement joins TRBV6-5 to TRBJ1-6; D uncertain. Germline V gene sequence: CDR1 MNHEY, CDR2 SVGAGI. The CDR3 has 12 amino acids. Trimming removed 0 bases at V and 7 bases at J, with 1 base between. The CDR3 here is CASSYSNSPLHF. The CDR3 bases are TGTGCCAGCAGTTACTCGAATTCACCCCTCCACTTT.

The chain uses TRBV5-1 and TRBJ1-1; possible D gene TRBD1, 5 bases. Germline CDR1 and CDR2: SGHRS and YFSETQ. CDR3 length: 14 amino acids. The V and J ends lost 7 bases and 0 bases respectively, with 13 bases between them. In DNA form, the CDR3 reads TGCGCCAGCCAAGCAGGGTTGATGAACACTGAAGCTTTCTTT. It yields the protein CASQAGLMNTEAFF. The full variable domain, with the rest looked up from reference TRBV5-1 and TRBJ1-1, is KAGVTQTPRYLIKTRGQQVTLSCSPISGHRSVSWYQQTPGQGLQFLFEYFSETQRNKGNFPGRFSGRQFSNSRSEMNVSTLELGDSALYLCASQAGLMNTEAFFGQGTRLTVV.

The rearrangement links TRBV4-3 to TRBJ2-2, with 8 nucleotides matching TRBD2. Germline assignment: CDR1 LGHNA and CDR2 YSLEER. The CDR3 has 17 residues. With 1 base clipped from V and 4 bases from J, the junction kept 8 bases outside the gene matches. Here the CDR3 reads CASSQAPGGDLTGELFF. The CDR3 DNA reads TGCGCCAGCAGCCAAGCCCCCGGGGGGGATCTCACCGGGGAGCTGTTTTTT.

The rearrangement joins TRBV9 to TRBJ2-1; 10 bases map to TRBD2. Germline V gene lookup returns CDR1 SGDLS and CDR2 YYNGEE. The CDR3 length is 17 residues. V lost 3 bases and J lost 6; bases outside the gene matches: 12. This CDR3 reads CASSAGPPSGSSNEQFF. The CDR3 DNA is TGTGCCAGCAGCGCCGGACCCCCTAGCGGGAGTAGCAATGAGCAGTTCTTC. The full variable domain, its missing parts supplied by reference TRBV9 and TRBJ2-1, is DSGVTQTPKHLITATGQRVTLRCSPRSGDLSVYWYQQSLDQGLQFLIQYYNGEERAKGNILERFSAQQFPDLHSELNLSSLELGDSALYFCASSAGPPSGSSNEQFFGPGTRLTVL.

The chain uses TRBV25-1 and TRBJ1-1, with 7 bases identical to TRBD1. There are 13 residues in the CDR3. From germline, CDR1 is MGHDK and CDR2 SYGVNS. Losses at the gene ends were 3 bases for V and 9 bases for J; bases not matched to a gene: 7. The CDR3 loop is CASSEEGARKAFF. The CDR3 nucleotides read TGTGCCAGCAGTGAGGAGGGGGCAAGAAAAGCTTTCTTT.

The rearrangement uses TRBV7-8 and TRBJ2-3, with a tentative D call TRBD2 (6 bases). The CDR3 covers 14 residues. Germline loops: CDR1 SGHVS, CDR2 FQNEAQ. Deletions cut 5 bases from V and 7 bases from J, with 16 bases between. Written as DNA, the CDR3 is TGTGCCAGCAGCCCTGGGGTGGAGGGATATACGCAGTATTTT. It specifies CASSPGVEGYTQYF. The full variable domain, in which reference TRBV7-8 and TRBJ2-3 provide the parts outside the CDR3, is GAGVSQSPRYKVAKRGQDVALRCDPISGHVSLFWYQQALGQGPEFLTYFQNEAQLDKSGLPSDRFFAERPEGSVSTLKIQRTQQEDSAVYLCASSPGVEGYTQYFGPGTRLTVL.

This clone turned up a few times. The chain combines TRBV18 with TRBJ1-4, with D maybe TRBD1 (5 bases). CDR1 and CDR2 from the germline V gene are KGHSH and LQKENI. V shed 1 base and J shed 3 bases, with 12 bases lying between them. CDR3 size: 16 residues. The DNA of the CDR3 is TGTGCCAGCTCACCACGTTCGGGGGGTTCTAATGAAAAACTGTTTTTT. Translated: CASSPRSGGSNEKLFF.

The gene calls are TRBV7-3 and TRBJ1-1; D remains ambiguous. The CDR3 extends over 13 amino acids. Germline V gene lookup returns CDR1 SGHTA and CDR2 FQGTGA. Trimming removed 5 bases at V and 2 bases at J, with 9 bases between. The CDR3 nucleotides read TGTGCCAGCAGCCGAGAGATAAACACTGAAGCTTTCTTT. Protein product: CASSREINTEAFF.

The chain combines TRBV18 with TRBJ2-1; 7 bases are a match to TRBD1. The germline gives CDR1 KGHSH, CDR2 LQKENI. This CDR3 has 15 residues. The V segment lost 3 bases and the J segment 3 bases; nucleotides outside the gene matches: 5. The CDR3 is CASSPLGTVYNEQFF. CDR3 DNA: TGTGCCAGCTCACCTCTCGGGACAGTCTACAATGAGCAGTTCTTC.

There are a few counts of this clone. The chain combines TRBV7-9 with TRBJ2-1; 7 bases are shared with TRBD2. J was trimmed by 6 bases and V by 1 base; bases with no gene match: 0. The germline CDR1 and CDR2 sequences are SEHNR and FQNEAQ (reference sequence). The CDR3 consists of 13 residues. The CDR3 protein is CASSLGGGNEQFF. DNA of the CDR3: TGTGCCAGCAGCTTAGGGGGGGGCAATGAGCAGTTCTTC.

The chain carries TRBV27 and TRBJ2-7; D is undetermined. V was pared by 6 bases and J by 0 bases, with 15 bases between. From germline, CDR1 is MNHEY and CDR2 SMNVEV (reference sequence). The CDR3 consists of 15 residues. The CDR3 DNA reads as TGTGCCAGCAGAACCGGGCCCAGGAGCTCCTACGAGCAGTACTTC. This codes for CASRTGPRSSYEQYF.

This clone was seen a few times. Other DNA sequences of this sample code for an identical CDR3. This chain joins TRBV10-3 and TRBJ2-3; 9 bases are a match to TRBD2. The trim removed 6 bases at V and 2 bases at J, leaving 6 bases unmatched. Germline V lookup: CDR1 ENHRY, CDR2 SYGVKD. This CDR3 is built from 15 residues. The CDR3 reads CAIRASGAPTDTQYF. As DNA, the CDR3 is TGTGCCATCAGAGCTAGCGGGGCGCCCACAGATACGCAGTATTTT.

V and J are TRBV6-6 and TRBJ1-1, with a weak D call TRBD1 (5 bases). CDR1 and CDR2 from the germline V gene are MNHNY and SVGAGI (reference sequence). This CDR3 is built from 16 residues. V gave up 4 bases and J gave up 0 bases, with 15 bases separating them. The CDR3 region has the DNA TGTGCCAGCAGTTTTGGGACCCTAAGCATGAACACTGAAGCTTTCTTT. It yields the protein CASSFGTLSMNTEAFF.

The chain carries TRBV15 and TRBJ1-1; D perhaps matches TRBD1 (5 bases). From germline, CDR1 is LNHNV and CDR2 YYDKDF (reference sequence). This CDR3 is built from 14 residues. V gave up 1 base and J gave up 3 bases, with 9 bases separating them. CDR3 region: CATSRAGLHTEAFF. CDR3 nucleotide sequence: TGTGCCACCAGCAGAGCAGGGTTGCACACTGAAGCTTTCTTT.

The chain is built from TRBV9 and TRBJ2-1; D ambiguous. V lost 0 bases and J lost 0, with 19 bases in between. The germline gives CDR1 SGDLS, CDR2 YYNGEE. This CDR3 has 19 amino acids. The CDR3 loop reads CASSVVSRFGEISYNEQFF. As DNA, the CDR3 is TGTGCCAGCAGCGTAGTTAGCAGGTTCGGAGAGATCTCCTACAATGAGCAGTTCTTC.

This clone occurred once. The rearrangement uses TRBV7-2 and TRBJ1-1; TRBD1 agrees at 7 bases. Germline CDR1 and CDR2: SGHTA and FQGNSA. This CDR3 has 14 residues. Losses at the gene ends were 5 bases for V and 5 bases for J; bases not matched to a gene: 8. Written as DNA, the CDR3 is TGTGCCAGCAGCACTCGGACAGGATTGACTGAAGCTTTCTTT. Its protein is CASSTRTGLTEAFF.

The CDR3 spells CSVEDQTAIYGYTF. In DNA, the CDR3 is TGCAGCGTTGAAGATCAGACAGCTATCTATGGCTACACCTTC. The chain links TRBV29-1 to TRBJ1-2, with TRBD1 as a possible D gene (5 bases). V lost 0 bases, J lost 4 bases, and 12 bases lay in between. Per germline, CDR1 SQVTM and CDR2 ANQGSEA. The CDR3 is made up of 14 amino acids.